One and the same sample provided the 5 T cell receptor beta chains below, sequenced in a study of cytomegalovirus exposure and HLA in healthy donors. The PCR contained 60 Vbeta and 13 Jbeta primers. The table came from immunoSEQ multiplex PCR; TCRdb's copy has only in-frame clones and leaves some out. The sample shows approximately 85,000 clones, over 70% of them seen only once. The sample was PBMCs. These receptors all come from a woman between 50 and 59 years old in good health and CMV-seropositive.

This clone was observed a few times. The chain links TRBV9 to TRBJ1-6; tentative D call: TRBD1 (5 bases). Germline assignment: CDR1 SGDLS and CDR2 YYNGEE. There are 14 residues in the CDR3. V was pared by 3 bases and J by 5 bases, with 9 bases between. The CDR3 DNA follows: TGTGCCAGCAGCGAAACAGGAAATAATTCACCCCTCCACTTT. The encoded protein is CASSETGNNSPLHF.

The genes are TRBV2 and TRBJ2-1, with TRBD1 matching 10 bases. Germline values: CDR1 SNHLY, CDR2 FYNNEI. The J segment lost 9 bases and the V segment lost 3 bases, leaving 8 bases of the junction unmatched. The length of the CDR3 is 15 residues. The CDR3 region is CASSDRDRGFSEQFF. The CDR3 nucleotides read TGTGCCAGCAGTGACAGGGACAGGGGATTTTCTGAGCAGTTCTTC.

This chain joins TRBV5-1 and TRBJ2-2; 7 bases agree with TRBD2. The CDR3 consists of 14 residues. Germline assignment: CDR1 SGHRS and CDR2 YFSETQ. Trimming cost V 0 bases and J 6 bases; bases outside gene matches: 2. The CDR3 region has the DNA TGCGCCAGCAGCTTGGGACTAGCTGCCGGGGAGCTGTTTTTT. Amino acid sequence: CASSLGLAAGELFF. The full variable domain, with the rest looked up from reference TRBV5-1 and TRBJ2-2, is KAGVTQTPRYLIKTRGQQVTLSCSPISGHRSVSWYQQTPGQGLQFLFEYFSETQRNKGNFPGRFSGRQFSNSRSEMNVSTLELGDSALYLCASSLGLAAGELFFGEGSRLTVL.

The chain employs TRBV9 and TRBJ1-2, with 9 bases that match TRBD1. Germline V lookup: CDR1 SGDLS, CDR2 YYNGEE. The trim removed 5 bases at V and 4 bases at J, leaving 3 bases unmatched. The CDR3 covers 13 residues. The CDR3 DNA reads TGTGCCAGCAGTGGGACAGGGACCTATGGCTACACCTTC. Translation gives CASSGTGTYGYTF. Looking up the rest from reference TRBV9 and TRBJ1-2 gives the full variable domain: DSGVTQTPKHLITATGQRVTLRCSPRSGDLSVYWYQQSLDQGLQFLIQYYNGEERAKGNILERFSAQQFPDLHSELNLSSLELGDSALYFCASSGTGTYGYTFGSGTRLTVV.

This chain links TRBV15 with TRBJ2-4; tentatively, D is TRBD1 (6 bases). The CDR3 loop spans 17 amino acids. Deletions cut 5 bases from V and 0 bases from J, with 17 bases between. Germline CDR1 and CDR2: LNHNV and YYDKDF (reference sequence). The CDR3 DNA sequence: TGTGCCACCAGCGAAAACAGGGAGCTGGGAGCCAAAAACATTCAGTACTTC. This encodes CATSENRELGAKNIQYF.